The 14 T cell receptor beta chains in this list originate from one sample, sequenced in a study of T cells in Graves' hyperthyroidism and ophthalmopathy. Amplification yielded TCR beta CDR3 regions, with RNA transcripts as the source. A first-round RT-PCR of the TCR CDR3 used the HTBI primer set. TCRdb processed the multiplex PCR reads anew with MiXCR; each CDR3 protein has one entry. The table lists 350,000 or so distinct CDR3 sequences, 17% of them singletons. The sample was blood. The receptor source for this set is a woman aged 25 to 39 with Graves' hyperthyroidism that later progressed to Graves' ophthalmopathy.

This clonotype was counted many times. The CDR3 here is CASSHGTVNSPLHF. CDR3 DNA: TGTGCCAGCAGCCATGGGACAGTTAATTCACCCCTCCACTTT. V gene TRBV12-3 or TRBV12-4 combines with J gene TRBJ1-6, with 7 bases identical to TRBD1. The length of the CDR3 is 14 residues. The ends lost 6 bases at V and 6 bases at J; junction bases unmatched: 5.

This clonotype has ten or more counts. This chain connects TRBV13 to TRBJ1-4; weak D call: TRBD1 (5 bases). The V gene's germline CDR1 is PRHDT and CDR2 FYEKMQ (reference sequence). V was clipped by 0 bases and J by 7 bases, with 12 bases between them. CDR3 length: 15 amino acids. The CDR3 sequence is CASSLGLWGSEKLFF. CDR3 coding DNA: TGTGCCAGCAGCTTAGGCCTTTGGGGGAGTGAAAAACTGTTTTTT.

This clonotype occurred once. The chain has TRBV14 and TRBJ2-2; 10 bases are a match to TRBD2. V lost 8 bases and J lost 5; bases outside the gene matches: 5. Germline CDR1 is SGHDN and CDR2 is FVKESK. CDR3 size: 14 residues. In DNA form, the CDR3 reads TGTGCCAGCGCCGGGACTAGCGTTACCGGGGAGCTGTTTTTT. Its protein is CASAGTSVTGELFF.

This clonotype was counted ten times or more. The chain is built from TRBV5-1 and TRBJ2-5; no clear D gene. The V end was cut by 5 bases, the J end by 0 bases, with 11 bases between. Germline values: CDR1 SGHRS, CDR2 YFSETQ. This CDR3 contains 14 residues. CDR3 protein: CASRGGGYQETQYF. The CDR3 nucleotides are TGCGCCAGCAGGGGCGGTGGGTACCAAGAGACCCAGTACTTC.

This clonotype was counted at least ten times. The rearrangement joins TRBV19 to TRBJ1-2; perhaps TRBD1 as D (5 bases). The germline CDR1 and CDR2 sequences are LNHDA and SQIVND (reference sequence). The CDR3 spans 17 residues. V was cut by 5 bases and J by 2 bases, with 21 bases left in between. The CDR3 DNA is TGTGCCAGTAGTCGACGGCCCCGGGACGGTCAAAACTATGGCTACACCTTC. Protein product: CASSRRPRDGQNYGYTF.

This clonotype was seen at least ten times. The chain links TRBV3-1 to TRBJ2-7, with D uncertain. Germline V gene sequence: CDR1 LGHDT, CDR2 YNNKEL (reference sequence). CDR3 size: 12 residues. The V gene lost 5 bases and the J gene lost 0 bases, with 5 bases spanning the gap. The CDR3 coding sequence is TGTGCCAGCAGCATACTCTCCTACGAGCAGTACTTC. Protein: CASSILSYEQYF.

This clonotype came up many times. V and J are TRBV6-1 and TRBJ1-6; unclear D gene. Germline CDR1 is MNHNS and CDR2 is SASEGT. This CDR3 is built from 16 residues. V lost 3 bases to trimming and J lost 0 bases, with 9 bases between them. DNA for the CDR3: TGTGCCAGCAGTGAGTTTGGGAACTCCTATAATTCACCCCTCCACTTT. Translation gives CASSEFGNSYNSPLHF.

This clonotype was picked up many times. The chain links TRBV6-1 to TRBJ2-7; either TRBD1 or TRBD2 may fit D (6 bases each). This CDR3 has 12 residues. V lost 7 bases and J lost 9, with 16 bases in between. Germline V gene data show CDR1 as MNHNS and CDR2 as SASEGT. CDR3 coding DNA: TGTGCCAGCACCATCGGGGGCAGGGGGCAGTACTTC. Protein: CASTIGGRGQYF.

A remark on this clonotype: A much larger clone sits a single nucleotide away, making a read error possible. CDR3 nucleotides: TGTGCCAGGAGTCGTACAGGGGACACCAATCAGCCCCAGCATTTT. Amino acid sequence: CARSRTGDTNQPQHF. This chain links TRBV12-3 or TRBV12-4 with TRBJ1-5; 7 bases match TRBD1. This CDR3 spans 15 amino acids. V was clipped by 9 bases and J by 3 bases; unmatched bases: 11.

This clonotype was observed at least ten times. The chain links TRBV18 to TRBJ2-5; D gene unclear. V shed 6 bases and J shed 2 bases, with 10 bases lying between them. Germline-derived CDR1 and CDR2 are KGHSH and LQKENI. This CDR3 is built from 13 residues. CDR3 sequence: CASSTTAQETQYF. The CDR3 coding sequence is TGTGCCAGCTCGACGACGGCTCAAGAGACCCAGTACTTC.

The rearrangement uses TRBV5-5 and TRBJ2-2, with 10 bases matching TRBD2. Trimming at V came to 0 bases and at J to 5 bases, leaving 7 bases not matched to a gene. Germline V CDR1 and CDR2: SGHKS, YYEKEE (reference sequence). This CDR3 is 17 amino acids long. The CDR3 coding sequence is TGTGCCAGCAGCTTGGAGCTAGCGGGAGCGGGGACCGGGGAGCTGTTTTTT. Protein sequence: CASSLELAGAGTGELFF.

There are many counts of this clonotype. V usage is TRBV10-3 and J usage is TRBJ2-6; 7 bases are shared with TRBD1. This CDR3 is 17 amino acids long. Trimming removed 11 bases from V and 1 base from J; junction bases left unmatched: 14. From germline, CDR1 is ENHRY and CDR2 SYGVKD. CDR3 amino acids: CAAHPGQKTSGANVLTF. In DNA, the CDR3 is TGTGCCGCCCATCCGGGACAGAAAACGTCTGGGGCCAACGTCCTGACTTTC.

This clonotype has a count of ten or more. The chain recombines TRBV3-1 with TRBJ2-7; unclear D gene. The V end lost 4 bases, the J end lost 6 bases, and 16 bases lay between the germline ends. Germline V gives CDR1 LGHDT, CDR2 YNNKEL (reference sequence). The CDR3 extends over 14 amino acids. The CDR3 DNA reads TGTGCCAGCAGCCCGGGCAGGACCTCTATCGAGCAGTACTTC. Its translation: CASSPGRTSIEQYF.

At least ten counts were recorded for this clonotype. This chain connects TRBV3-1 to TRBJ1-1; unclear D gene. There are 13 residues in the CDR3. From germline, CDR1 is LGHDT and CDR2 YNNKEL (reference sequence). V was shortened by 0 bases and J by 9 bases, with 11 bases between the two germline ends. The CDR3: CASSQEGRQKAFF. As DNA, the CDR3 is TGTGCCAGCAGCCAAGAAGGGCGGCAGAAAGCTTTCTTT.